This TCR beta chain is drawn from a study of T cell changes during pregnancy in multiple sclerosis. The CDR3 consists of 12 residues. Germline V gene sequence: CDR1 MNHNS, CDR2 SASEGT. The V gene end was trimmed by 1 base and the J gene end by 13 bases; junction bases not matched to a gene: 3. Method: immunoSEQ multiplex PCR; TCRdb's copy keeps in-frame clones and lacks some. Among roughly 46,000 clones, under 90% were seen once, and the ten largest hold 0.55% to 0.75%. The sequence was collected from a female donor with multiple sclerosis, enrolled in a pregnancy study. Here the sequenced sample was CD4+ T cells from peripheral blood mononuclear cells, taken before pregnancy. The chain couples TRBV6-1 to TRBJ1-2; 10 bases fit TRBD1. CDR3 sequence reads: CASSEVDRGSTF. CDR3 coding DNA: TGTGCCAGCAGTGAAGTGGACAGGGGGTCCACCTTC.